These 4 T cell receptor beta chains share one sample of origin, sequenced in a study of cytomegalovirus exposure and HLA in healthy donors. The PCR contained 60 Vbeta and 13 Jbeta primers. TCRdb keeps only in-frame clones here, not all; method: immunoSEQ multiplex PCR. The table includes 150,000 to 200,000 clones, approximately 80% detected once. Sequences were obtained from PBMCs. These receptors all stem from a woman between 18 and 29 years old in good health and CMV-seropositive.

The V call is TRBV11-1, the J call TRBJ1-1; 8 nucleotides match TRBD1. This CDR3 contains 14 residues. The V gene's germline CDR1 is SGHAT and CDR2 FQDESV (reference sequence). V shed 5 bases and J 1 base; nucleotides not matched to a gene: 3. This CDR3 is CASSRTGPNTEAFF. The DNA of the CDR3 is TGTGCCAGCAGCCGGACAGGGCCGAACACTGAAGCTTTCTTT.

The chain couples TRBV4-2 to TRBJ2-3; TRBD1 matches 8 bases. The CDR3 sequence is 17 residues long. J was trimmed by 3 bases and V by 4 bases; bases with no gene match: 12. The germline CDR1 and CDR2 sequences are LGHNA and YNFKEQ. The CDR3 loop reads CASSPQDRQGATDTQYF. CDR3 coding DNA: TGTGCCAGCAGCCCACAGGATCGGCAGGGGGCAACAGATACGCAGTATTTT.

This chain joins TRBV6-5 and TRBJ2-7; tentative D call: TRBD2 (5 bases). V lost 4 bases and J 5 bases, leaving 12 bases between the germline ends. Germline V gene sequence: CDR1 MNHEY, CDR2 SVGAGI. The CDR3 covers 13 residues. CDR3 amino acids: CASSSGSLDEQYF. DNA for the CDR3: TGTGCCAGCAGTTCGGGGAGCTTGGACGAGCAGTACTTC.

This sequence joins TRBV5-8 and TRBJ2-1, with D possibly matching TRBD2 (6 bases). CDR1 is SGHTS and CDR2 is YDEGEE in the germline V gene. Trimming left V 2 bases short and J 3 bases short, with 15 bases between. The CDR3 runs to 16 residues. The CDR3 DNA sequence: TGTGCCAGCAGCTTAAGCCGACTAGTGGTCTACAATGAGCAGTTCTTC. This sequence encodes CASSLSRLVVYNEQFF.